A selection of T cell receptor beta chains follows, all from one sample in a study of blood T cell repertoires in COVID-19. Profiling relied on immunoSEQ multiplex PCR, and the TCRdb table lists in-frame clones only, not all of them. The repertoire holds fewer than 300,000 clones, with around 87% as singletons. Material: peripheral blood. Receptor source: a woman aged 50 to 65 with acute or convalescent COVID-19. Each CDR3 is given with its conserved first and last residue. D genes are given only for firm matches. Not every row has a clone size; where given, it reads once, few, many or a size class.

cdr3_aa cdr3_nt clone_size j_call cdr3_length d_call v_call
CASSLKWSSTEAFF TGTGCCAGCAGTTTGAAGTGGTCGAGCACTGAAGCTTTCTTT - TRBJ1-1 14 - TRBV28
CATRKGDHMRETQYF TGTGCCACCCGCAAGGGGGACCACATGCGGGAGACCCAGTACTTC - TRBJ2-5 15 - TRBV27
CVSSMDRDTEAFF TGTGTCAGCAGCATGGACAGAGACACTGAAGCTTTCTTT once TRBJ1-1 13 - TRBV7-3
CASSFQGSGNTIYF TGTGCCAGCAGCTTTCAGGGGAGTGGAAACACCATATATTTT - TRBJ1-3 14 - TRBV5-8
CASRRGPSEDTQYF TGCGCCAGCCGCCGCGGGCCCTCTGAGGATACGCAGTATTTT - TRBJ2-3 14 - TRBV5-1
CASSLLPASGFSYEQYF TGTGCCAGCAGCTTATTGCCCGCTAGCGGCTTCTCCTACGAGCAGTACTTC few TRBJ2-7 17 TRBD2 TRBV5-4
CASSATPYLGNTIYF TGTGCCAGCAGTGCCACCCCTTACCTAGGAAACACCATATATTTT - TRBJ1-3 15 - TRBV9
CASSQDSGTGARGYTF TGCGCCAGCAGCCAAGATAGCGGAACAGGGGCGAGAGGCTACACCTTC - TRBJ1-2 16 TRBD1 TRBV4-1
CSASRSTGGDQPQHF TGCAGTGCTAGTCGCTCGACAGGGGGGGATCAGCCCCAGCATTTT - TRBJ1-5 15 TRBD1 TRBV20-1
CASSLSDREDTEAFF TGTGCCAGCAGTTTATCGGACAGGGAAGACACTGAAGCTTTCTTT - TRBJ1-1 15 TRBD1 TRBV28
CASSLKGTGNTIYF TGTGCCAGCAGTTTAAAGGGGACTGGAAACACCATATATTTT - TRBJ1-3 14 - TRBV28
CASGFVPDTQYF TGTGCTAGTGGTTTCGTCCCAGATACGCAGTATTTT once TRBJ2-3 12 - TRBV12-5
CASSLPGINSPLHF TGTGCCAGCAGTTTGCCAGGGATTAATTCACCCCTCCACTTT - TRBJ1-6 14 - TRBV27
CASSENRGSANEKLFF TGTGCCAGCAGTGAAAACAGGGGGTCGGCTAATGAAAAACTGTTTTTT few TRBJ1-4 16 TRBD1 TRBV25-1
CASTQYRDTEAFF TGTGCCAGCACCCAATACCGGGACACTGAAGCTTTCTTT - TRBJ1-1 13 - TRBV28
CASSLESRGNQYF TGTGCCAGCAGCTTGGAATCCCGGGGGAACCAGTATTTT - TRBJ2-3 13 - TRBV5-6
CASSLPSGSYEQYF TGTGCCAGCAGCTTACCTAGCGGCTCCTACGAGCAGTACTTC - TRBJ2-7 14 TRBD2 TRBV7-2
CASSLPPGQGYGYTF TGCGCCAGCAGCTTACCTCCGGGACAGGGATATGGCTACACCTTC - TRBJ1-2 15 TRBD1 TRBV5-1
CASSQEIRGYVNSPLHF TGTGCCAGCAGCCAAGAAATCCGGGGTTACGTCAATTCACCCCTCCACTTT - TRBJ1-6 17 - TRBV4-2
CASSSRTTSTDTQYF TGTGCCAGCAGTTCTAGGACTACAAGCACAGATACGCAGTATTTT - TRBJ2-3 15 - TRBV5-4
CATSKKGATEAFF TGTGCCACCAGCAAGAAGGGGGCCACTGAAGCTTTCTTT - TRBJ1-1 13 TRBD1 TRBV24-1
CASTQGQGFEQYF TGTGCCAGCACCCAGGGACAGGGGTTCGAGCAGTACTTC - TRBJ2-7 13 TRBD1 TRBV28
CASSQEGAQNTEAFF TGCGCCAGCAGCCAGGAGGGGGCGCAGAACACTGAAGCTTTCTTT - TRBJ1-1 15 TRBD1 TRBV4-3
CASWGTTSTDTQYF TGCGCCAGCTGGGGGACTACTAGCACAGATACGCAGTATTTT - TRBJ2-3 14 TRBD2 TRBV5-1
CATGPGDVETQYF TGTGCCACCGGTCCAGGGGATGTTGAGACCCAGTACTTC - TRBJ2-5 13 - TRBV15
CATSDPGDSNQPQHF TGTGCCACCAGTGACCCAGGGGATAGCAATCAGCCCCAGCATTTT - TRBJ1-5 15 - TRBV24-1
CASSQSGRGTDTQYF TGTGCCAGCAGCCAATCGGGGAGGGGGACAGATACGCAGTATTTT - TRBJ2-3 15 - TRBV4-2
CASSPPMRTEAFF TGTGCCAGCAGTCCCCCAATGAGGACTGAAGCTTTCTTT - TRBJ1-1 13 - TRBV28
CASSVVASADTQYF TGTGCCAGCAGCGTAGTAGCGAGTGCAGATACGCAGTATTTT - TRBJ2-3 14 - TRBV9
CASRPRQGVPKQETQYF TGTGCCAGCAGACCTAGACAGGGGGTCCCCAAACAAGAGACCCAGTACTTC - TRBJ2-5 17 TRBD1 TRBV28
CASSQKAESSYEQYF TGCGCCAGCAGCCAAAAGGCGGAGAGCTCCTACGAGCAGTACTTC - TRBJ2-7 15 - TRBV4-1
CASSSGGTASNEQFF TGTGCCAGCTCCTCGGGGGGGACAGCGTCTAATGAGCAGTTCTTC - TRBJ2-1 15 - TRBV11-3
CASSTSGRSDTQYF TGTGCCAGCAGCACTAGCGGGAGGTCCGATACGCAGTATTTT - TRBJ2-3 14 TRBD2 TRBV6-5
CASSLWGRSEAFF TGTGCCAGCAGTTTATGGGGCCGATCGGAAGCTTTCTTT - TRBJ1-1 13 - TRBV27
CASSLDHAAGASYEQYF TGCGCCAGCAGCTTGGATCATGCCGCAGGGGCCAGTTACGAGCAGTACTTC - TRBJ2-7 17 - TRBV5-1
CACSGTGPGKYEQYF TGTGCCTGTTCCGGGACAGGGCCCGGCAAATACGAGCAGTACTTC - TRBJ2-7 15 TRBD1 TRBV30
CASSPYSANEQFF TGTGCCAGCAGTCCCTATAGCGCTAATGAGCAGTTCTTC - TRBJ2-1 13 - TRBV27
CAWSVYRFATNEKLFF TGTGCCTGGAGTGTCTACAGGTTCGCAACTAATGAAAAACTGTTTTTT - TRBJ1-4 16 - TRBV30
CASDQSGLVNQPQHF TGTGCCAGCGATCAGTCGGGACTCGTCAATCAGCCCCAGCATTTT - TRBJ1-5 15 - TRBV19
CASSHQGASNTGELFF TGTGCCAGCAGCCACCAGGGGGCATCGAACACCGGGGAGCTGTTTTTT - TRBJ2-2 16 TRBD1 TRBV3-1/TRBV3-2
CASSRTGAKGPYEQYF TGCGCCAGCAGCAGGACAGGGGCTAAGGGGCCCTACGAGCAGTACTTC - TRBJ2-7 16 TRBD1 TRBV23-1
CASSLYRGKGETQYF TGCGCCAGCAGCTTGTATAGGGGGAAAGGAGAGACCCAGTACTTC few TRBJ2-5 15 - TRBV5-1
CASSPRQVHSPLHF TGTGCCAGCAGTCCACGACAGGTTCATTCACCCCTCCACTTT - TRBJ1-6 14 - TRBV6-2/TRBV6-3
CATTAGTGVSGANVLTF TGTGCCACAACGGCCGGGACAGGGGTCTCTGGGGCCAACGTCCTGACTTTC - TRBJ2-6 17 TRBD1 TRBV19
CASSSPRTGNNYGYTF TGTGCCAGCAGTTCCCCTAGGACAGGGAATAACTATGGCTACACCTTC - TRBJ1-2 16 TRBD1 TRBV6-5
CASSLTSGRATGELFF TGCGCCAGCAGCCTCACTAGCGGGAGGGCCACCGGGGAGCTGTTTTTT - TRBJ2-2 16 TRBD2 TRBV5-1
CASSILYVGGSWGNEQFF TGTGCCAGTAGTATTTTATATGTGGGGGGTAGCTGGGGCAATGAGCAGTTCTTC - TRBJ2-1 18 - TRBV19
CSARAFYEQYF TGCAGTGCTAGGGCCTTCTACGAGCAGTACTTC - TRBJ2-7 11 - TRBV20-1